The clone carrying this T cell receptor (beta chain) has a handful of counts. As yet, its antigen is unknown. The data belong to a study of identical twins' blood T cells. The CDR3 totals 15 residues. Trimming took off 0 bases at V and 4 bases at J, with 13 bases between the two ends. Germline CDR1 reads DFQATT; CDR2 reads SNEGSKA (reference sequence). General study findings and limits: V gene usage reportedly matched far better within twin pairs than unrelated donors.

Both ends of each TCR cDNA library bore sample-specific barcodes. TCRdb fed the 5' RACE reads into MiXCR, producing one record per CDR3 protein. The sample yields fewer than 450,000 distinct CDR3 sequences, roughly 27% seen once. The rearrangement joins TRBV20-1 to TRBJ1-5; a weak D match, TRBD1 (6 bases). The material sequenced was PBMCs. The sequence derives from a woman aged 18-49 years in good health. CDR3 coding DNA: TGCAGTGCTAGAGATGGAGGGACACTGAATCAGCCCCAGCATTTT. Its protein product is CSARDGGTLNQPQHF.